This TCR beta chain came from a study of cytomegalovirus exposure and HLA in healthy donors. About the study: Most donors, roughly 84% of a few hundred genotyped, fell in the Caucasian-associated ancestry cluster.

Trimming left V 5 bases short and J 4 bases short, with 9 bases between. Germline CDR1 reads LNHDA; CDR2 reads SQIVND (reference sequence). CDR3 length equals 13 residues. General observations from the study: Later genetic work tied a missense DCLRE1C variant to beta-chain V and J trimming. A later analysis found that most CMV-associated TCR beta chains appeared HLA-restricted.

With respect to this clone: Its antigen is currently unknown.

It was with 60 Vbeta and 13 Jbeta primers that the PCR ran. Profiling relied on immunoSEQ multiplex PCR, and the TCRdb table lists in-frame clones only, not all of them. The repertoire holds 90,000 to 100,000 clones, with roughly four fifths as singletons. Sequencing input: PBMCs. This sequence originates from a female donor in good health and CMV-seronegative. The chain recombines TRBV19 with TRBJ1-3; D is ambiguous. CDR3 coding DNA: TGTGCCAGTAGTGCTCATCAGGGAAACACCATATATTTT. This gives the protein CASSAHQGNTIYF.